One sample yielded the 3 T cell receptor beta chains listed below, sequenced in a study of blood T cells in healthy people across ages. A second about 6 to 12 cycle PCR used barcoded and J-beta primers. TCRdb redid the calling of the 5' RACE reads with MiXCR, one entry per CDR3 protein. Of about 760,000 distinct CDR3 sequences listed, more than 20% are singletons. Separately, the same data were catalogued under a study of T cells of mothers and their children.

Source material: blood. Receptors were obtained from a boy under 18 in good health.

This clonotype was detected only a few times. The V gene is TRBV3-1, the J gene TRBJ1-6; D remains unclear. Between the trimmed V and J ends, which lost 5 bases and 7 bases, there was a span of 15 bases. This CDR3 has 15 amino acids. Germline loops: CDR1 LGHDT, CDR2 YNNKEL (reference sequence). The CDR3 sequence is CASSVTGPGNSPLHF. In DNA, the CDR3 is TGTGCCAGCAGCGTAACGGGCCCCGGGAATTCACCCCTCCACTTT.

The chain joins TRBV28 to TRBJ2-5; D is tentatively TRBD1 or TRBD2 (5 bases each). This CDR3 is 13 amino acids long. CDR1 and CDR2 from the germline V gene are MDHEN and SYDVKM. Trimming stripped 11 bases from V and 3 bases from J, with 16 bases between. CDR3 DNA sequence: TGTGCCGCCACCTGGGACCCTAAAGAGACCCAGTACTTC. Amino acid sequence: CAATWDPKETQYF.

The chain is built from TRBV28 and TRBJ2-3; D could derive from TRBD1 or TRBD2 (5 bases each). From germline, CDR1 is MDHEN and CDR2 SYDVKM. This CDR3 is 17 amino acids long. The germline V and J ends were trimmed by 3 bases and 1 base, with 17 bases remaining between them. The CDR3 reads CASSFWDRGAGTDTQYF. The DNA of the CDR3 is TGTGCCAGCAGTTTTTGGGATCGGGGCGCGGGCACAGATACGCAGTATTTT.